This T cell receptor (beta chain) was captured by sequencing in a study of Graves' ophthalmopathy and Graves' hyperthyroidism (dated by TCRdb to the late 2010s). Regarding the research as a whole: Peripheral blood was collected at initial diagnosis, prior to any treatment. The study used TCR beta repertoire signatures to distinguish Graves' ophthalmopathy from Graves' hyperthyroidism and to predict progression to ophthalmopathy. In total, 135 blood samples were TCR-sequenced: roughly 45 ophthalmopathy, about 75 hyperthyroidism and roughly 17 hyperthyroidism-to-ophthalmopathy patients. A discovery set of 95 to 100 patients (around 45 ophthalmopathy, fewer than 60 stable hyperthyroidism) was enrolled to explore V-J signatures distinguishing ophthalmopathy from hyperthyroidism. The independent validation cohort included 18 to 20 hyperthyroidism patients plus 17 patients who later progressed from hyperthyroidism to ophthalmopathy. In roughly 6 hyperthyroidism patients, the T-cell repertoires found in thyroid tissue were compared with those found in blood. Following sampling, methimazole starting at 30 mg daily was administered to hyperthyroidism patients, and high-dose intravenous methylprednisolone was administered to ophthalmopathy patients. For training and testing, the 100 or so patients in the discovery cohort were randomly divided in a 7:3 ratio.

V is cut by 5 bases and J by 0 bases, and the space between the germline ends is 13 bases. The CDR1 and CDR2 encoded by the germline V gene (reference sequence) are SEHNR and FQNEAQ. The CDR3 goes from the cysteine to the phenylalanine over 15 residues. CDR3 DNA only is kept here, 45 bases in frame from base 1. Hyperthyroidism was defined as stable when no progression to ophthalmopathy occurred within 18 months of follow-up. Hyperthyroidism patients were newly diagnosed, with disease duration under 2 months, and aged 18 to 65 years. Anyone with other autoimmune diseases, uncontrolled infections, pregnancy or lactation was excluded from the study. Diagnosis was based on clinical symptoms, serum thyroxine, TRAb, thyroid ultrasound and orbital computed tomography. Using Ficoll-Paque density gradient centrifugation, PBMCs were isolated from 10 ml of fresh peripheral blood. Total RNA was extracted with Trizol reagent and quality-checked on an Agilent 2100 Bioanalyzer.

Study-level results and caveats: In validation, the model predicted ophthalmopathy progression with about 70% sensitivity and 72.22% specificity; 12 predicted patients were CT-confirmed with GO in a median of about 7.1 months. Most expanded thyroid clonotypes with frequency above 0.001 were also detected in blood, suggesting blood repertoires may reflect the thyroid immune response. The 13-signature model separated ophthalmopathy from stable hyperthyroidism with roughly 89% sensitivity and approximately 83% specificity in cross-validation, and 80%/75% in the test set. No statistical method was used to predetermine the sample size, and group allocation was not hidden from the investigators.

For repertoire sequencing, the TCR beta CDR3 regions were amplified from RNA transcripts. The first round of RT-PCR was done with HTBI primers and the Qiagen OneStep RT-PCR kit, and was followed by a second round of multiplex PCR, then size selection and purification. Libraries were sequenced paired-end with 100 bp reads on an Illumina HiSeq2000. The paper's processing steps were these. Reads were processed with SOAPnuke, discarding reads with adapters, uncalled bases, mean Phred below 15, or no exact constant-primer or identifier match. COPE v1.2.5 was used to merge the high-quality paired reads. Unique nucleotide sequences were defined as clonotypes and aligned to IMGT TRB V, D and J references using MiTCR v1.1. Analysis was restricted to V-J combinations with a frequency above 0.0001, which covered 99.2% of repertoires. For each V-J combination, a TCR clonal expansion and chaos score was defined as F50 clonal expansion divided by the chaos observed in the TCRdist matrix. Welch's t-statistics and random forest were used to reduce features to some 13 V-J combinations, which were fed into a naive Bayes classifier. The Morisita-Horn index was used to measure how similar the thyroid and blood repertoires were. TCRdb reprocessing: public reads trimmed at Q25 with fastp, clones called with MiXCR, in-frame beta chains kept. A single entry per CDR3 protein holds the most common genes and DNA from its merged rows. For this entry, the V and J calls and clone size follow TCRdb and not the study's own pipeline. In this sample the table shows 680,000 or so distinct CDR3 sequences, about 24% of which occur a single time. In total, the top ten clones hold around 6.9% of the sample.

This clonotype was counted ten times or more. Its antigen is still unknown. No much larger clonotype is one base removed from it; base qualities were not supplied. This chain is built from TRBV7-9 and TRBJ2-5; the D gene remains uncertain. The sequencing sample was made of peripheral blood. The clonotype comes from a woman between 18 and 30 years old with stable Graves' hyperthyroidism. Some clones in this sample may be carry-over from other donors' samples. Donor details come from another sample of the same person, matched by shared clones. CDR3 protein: CASSPIGTYQETQYF. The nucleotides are TGTGCCAGCAGCCCAATCGGAACCTACCAAGAGACCCAGTACTTC. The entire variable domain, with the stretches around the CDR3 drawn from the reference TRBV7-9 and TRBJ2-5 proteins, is DTGVSQNPRHKITKRGQNVTFRCDPISEHNRLYWYRQTLGQGPEFLTYFQNEAQLEKSRLLSDRFSAERPKGSFSTLEIQRTEQGDSAMYLCASSPIGTYQETQYFGPGTRLLVL.